The 21 T cell receptor beta chains in this list originate from one sample, sequenced in a study of T cells after yellow fever vaccination. TCRdb re-analysed the 5' RACE reads in MiXCR, keeping a single row per CDR3 protein. The table shows some 220,000 distinct CDR3 sequences, with under 3.5% occurring only once. The material sequenced was CD4+ T cells sorted from PBMCs, taken 10 days after the yellow fever booster vaccination. The receptors here all came from a man younger than 35 who received the YFV17D yellow fever vaccine.

Details on this clonotype: A junction boundary mismatches the germline segment, possibly from a read error. The chain's CDR3 is CASSLDGSSNSPLHF. CDR3 coding DNA: TGCGCCAGCAGCTTGGATGGGTCCTCTAATTCACCCCTCCACTTT. The chain joins TRBV5-1 to TRBJ1-6; the D is unclear. The germline CDR1 and CDR2 sequences are SGHRS and YFSETQ. CDR3 length: 15 amino acids.

This chain uses TRBV12-3 or TRBV12-4 with TRBJ2-5; D is unresolved. Deletions cut 2 bases from V and 0 bases from J, with 10 bases between. The CDR3 contains 15 residues. The CDR3 protein is CASSLWSPYQETQYF. The CDR3 DNA is TGTGCCAGCAGTTTATGGTCCCCCTACCAAGAGACCCAGTACTTC.

This clonotype was observed many times. The chain is built from TRBV6-6 and TRBJ2-7; 8 bases map to TRBD2. The V segment lost 7 bases and the J segment 3 bases; nucleotides outside the gene matches: 5. The V gene's germline CDR1 is MNHNY and CDR2 SVGAGI (reference sequence). The CDR3 has 13 amino acids. The DNA for the CDR3 is TGTGCCAGCAACCGGGGGGGGGACTACGAGCAGTACTTC. This codes for CASNRGGDYEQYF.

This clonotype was counted many times. The V gene is TRBV20-1, the J gene TRBJ1-2, with 10 bases matching TRBD1. Trimming at V came to 0 bases and at J to 2 bases, leaving 12 bases not matched to a gene. Germline loops: CDR1 DFQATT, CDR2 SNEGSKA (reference sequence). This CDR3 comprises 18 residues. The CDR3 sequence is CSARDTWTGGPRNYGYTF. CDR3 sequence (DNA): TGCAGTGCTAGAGATACCTGGACAGGGGGGCCGAGGAACTATGGCTACACCTTC.

Ten or more counts support this clonotype. The chain combines TRBV10-3 with TRBJ1-6; 9 positions match TRBD1. The CDR3 covers 16 residues. Germline CDR1 and CDR2: ENHRY and SYGVKD. The J segment lost 9 bases and the V segment lost 0 bases, leaving 6 bases of the junction unmatched. The CDR3 DNA reads as TGTGCCATCAGTGAGTCCGGAGGGACAGGGCGTTCACCCCTCCACTTT. It specifies CAISESGGTGRSPLHF.

There are many counts of this clonotype. The chain carries TRBV6-5 and TRBJ2-5; perhaps TRBD1 as D (5 bases). Germline values: CDR1 MNHEY, CDR2 SVGAGI. V shed 9 bases and J shed 5 bases, with 19 bases lying between them. There are 14 residues in the CDR3. DNA for the CDR3: TGTGCCAGTAGAAAATTTACAGGTTTTGAGACCCAGTACTTC. Translating gives CASRKFTGFETQYF.

This clonotype has ten or more counts. The rearrangement uses TRBV7-2 and TRBJ1-4, with TRBD1 identical over 9 bases. CDR3 length: 15 residues. Germline V gene data show CDR1 as SGHTA and CDR2 as FQGNSA. The V and J ends lost 5 bases and 8 bases, in that order; junction bases with no gene match: 9. CDR3 sequence reads: CASSARQGEEEKLFF. The CDR3 DNA sequence: TGTGCCAGCAGCGCCCGACAGGGGGAGGAGGAAAAACTGTTTTTT.

This clonotype has at least ten counts. V usage is TRBV19 and J usage is TRBJ2-7, with TRBD1 identical over 9 bases. CDR3 length: 14 residues. V gave up 7 bases and J gave up 5 bases; unmatched junction bases: 9. Germline lookup yields CDR1 LNHDA and CDR2 SQIVND (reference sequence). CDR3 sequence: CASNTGQGTHEQYF. Written as DNA, the CDR3 is TGTGCCAGTAACACCGGACAGGGGACCCACGAGCAGTACTTC.

This clonotype was recorded a few times. This sequence joins TRBV7-3 and TRBJ2-3; tentatively, D is TRBD2 (6 bases). Germline CDR1 reads SGHTA; CDR2 reads FQGTGA. The CDR3 contains 15 residues. Trimming left V 3 bases short and J 0 bases short, with 10 bases between. The chain's CDR3 is CASSFSGSSTDTQYF. Here the CDR3 DNA reads TGTGCCAGCAGCTTTAGCGGTTCTAGCACAGATACGCAGTATTTT.

This clonotype was seen repeatedly, ten times or more. The CDR3 loop reads CASSPMGQGNTGELFF. The CDR3 nucleotides read TGTGCCAGCAGCCCGATGGGACAGGGGAACACCGGGGAGCTGTTTTTT. This chain uses TRBV7-3 with TRBJ2-2; the match to TRBD1 covers 9 bases. V shed 5 bases and J 1 base; nucleotides not matched to a gene: 5. This CDR3 is built from 16 residues. CDR1 SGHTA and CDR2 FQGTGA come from the germline V gene.

This clonotype was seen at least ten times. The chain is built from TRBV11-2 and TRBJ2-3, with a tentative D call TRBD1 (6 bases). V gave up 1 base and J gave up 3 bases, with 11 bases separating them. Germline loops: CDR1 SGHAT, CDR2 FQNNGV. This CDR3 has 15 residues. CDR3 protein: CASSLAGHFTDTQYF. The CDR3 DNA reads as TGTGCCAGCAGCTTAGCGGGACACTTTACAGATACGCAGTATTTT.

In its sample, this clonotype was seen a few times. V and J are TRBV5-6 and TRBJ2-3; 13 bases match TRBD2. The CDR3 loop spans 15 amino acids. Per germline, CDR1 SGHDT and CDR2 YYEEEE. Trimming at V came to 4 bases and at J to 5 bases, leaving 4 bases not matched to a gene. The CDR3 DNA is TGTGCCAGCAGCGCGACTAGCGGGGGGAGAGATACGCAGTATTTT. Translation: CASSATSGGRDTQYF.

This clonotype was recorded a few times. The chain has TRBV4-3 and TRBJ2-3; 12 nucleotides align to TRBD2. With V trimmed by 1 base and J by 5 bases, 16 bases remained unmatched. CDR1 LGHNA and CDR2 YSLEER come from the germline V gene. The length of the CDR3 is 20 residues. CDR3 sequence (DNA): TGCGCCAGCAGCCAAGGTCTACTAGCGGGGGGACCTACTGCTGGAGATACGCAGTATTTT. This sequence encodes CASSQGLLAGGPTAGDTQYF.

This clonotype appeared a few times. This rearrangement joins TRBV2 to TRBJ2-3; D gene ambiguous. V was cut by 2 bases and J by 6 bases, with 12 bases left in between. The germline CDR1 and CDR2 sequences are SNHLY and FYNNEI. This CDR3 spans 14 amino acids. CDR3 coding DNA: TGTGCCAGCAGTGAACCCCAAACGAGGGATACGCAGTATTTT. Translation gives CASSEPQTRDTQYF.

The chain combines TRBV12-3 or TRBV12-4 with TRBJ2-3, with 8 bases identical to TRBD2. V was pared by 6 bases and J by 2 bases, with 10 bases of the junction left unmatched. The length of the CDR3 is 16 residues. The CDR3 loop is CASRRNPGGLTDTQYF. In DNA form, the CDR3 reads TGTGCCAGCAGACGCAATCCGGGGGGGCTCACAGATACGCAGTATTTT.

This clonotype showed up just a few times. The V and J genes are TRBV5-1 and TRBJ2-1, with 9 bases identical to TRBD2. V gave up 0 bases and J gave up 9 bases; unmatched junction bases: 7. Germline CDR1 reads SGHRS; CDR2 reads YFSETQ. The length of the CDR3 is 15 residues. CDR3 protein: CASSLGGTSRGEQFF. The CDR3, as DNA: TGCGCCAGCAGCTTGGGGGGGACTAGCCGGGGTGAGCAGTTCTTC.

This clonotype was detected only a few times. This chain joins TRBV20-1 and TRBJ2-5; tentatively, D is TRBD1 (6 bases). V was clipped by 2 bases and J by 2 bases, with 9 bases between them. CDR1 is DFQATT, CDR2 SNEGSKA, per germline (reference sequence). The CDR3 sequence is 13 residues long. DNA for the CDR3: TGCAGTGCTAGAAAGGGGGAGCAAGAGACCCAGTACTTC. Its translation is CSARKGEQETQYF.

This clonotype has at least ten counts. The chain combines TRBV5-1 with TRBJ2-5, with 8 bases that match TRBD2. The V gene end was trimmed by 3 bases and the J gene end by 3 bases; junction bases not matched to a gene: 7. Germline V gene lookup returns CDR1 SGHRS and CDR2 YFSETQ. The CDR3 extends over 15 amino acids. CDR3 DNA sequence: TGCGCCAGCAGCTCGGGGGGGACTCAGGAAGAGACCCAGTACTTC. As protein: CASSSGGTQEETQYF.

The chain uses TRBV4-3 and TRBJ2-7, with D hard to call. The V and J ends lost 0 bases and 3 bases respectively, with 9 bases between them. The CDR3 length is 14 residues. Germline V gives CDR1 LGHNA, CDR2 YSLEER. The CDR3 DNA follows: TGCGCCAGCAGCCAAGATGGTGTATACTACGAGCAGTACGTC. Residues: CASSQDGVYYEQYV.

This clonotype came up many times. The chain is built from TRBV7-8 and TRBJ2-1; 9 nucleotides match TRBD1. The germline gives CDR1 SGHVS, CDR2 FQNEAQ. The CDR3 is made up of 16 amino acids. J lost 2 bases, V lost 6 bases, and 8 bases had no gene match. CDR3 nucleotide sequence: TGTGCCAGCAGTACAACAGGGGGCAACGCCTACAATGAGCAGTTCTTC. It codes for CASSTTGGNAYNEQFF.

The chain links TRBV20-1 to TRBJ1-2; 7 bases fit TRBD1. There are 16 residues in the CDR3. V dropped 6 bases and J dropped 0; count of bases not matched to a gene: 13. CDR1 is DFQATT, CDR2 SNEGSKA, per germline (reference sequence). This chain's CDR3 is CSARSVTGAPNYGYTF. CDR3 nucleotides: TGCAGTGCAAGGTCCGTAACAGGGGCACCTAACTATGGCTACACCTTC.